This T cell receptor beta chain appears in the sequencing data of a study of cytomegalovirus exposure and HLA in healthy donors. Concerning this clone: What it binds is not known.

Germline V gene data show CDR1 as PRHDT and CDR2 as FYEKMQ (reference sequence). The length of the CDR3 is 15 residues. The J segment lost 7 bases and the V segment lost 3 bases, leaving 11 bases of the junction unmatched. Regarding the study as a whole: Published work reported that the classifier diagnosed cytomegalovirus status with high specificity and sensitivity. While the bulk of TCR sequences proved rare, some public TCRs turned up in many donors. Later, an analysis found that TCR clusters from the first cohort tended to co-occur in the roughly 110 validation repertoires. The study recorded about 150 TCR beta chains that were cytomegalovirus-associated.

Method: immunoSEQ multiplex PCR; TCRdb's copy keeps in-frame clones and lacks some. The profile shows around 350,000 clones, roughly 89% of them singletons. J is TRBJ2-7 and V is TRBV13, with 8 bases that match TRBD1. Sequenced material: PBMCs. The clonotype originates from a woman aged 18-35 years in good health and CMV-seronegative. CDR3 loop: CASSFVQGARREQYF. The CDR3 DNA is TGTGCCAGCAGCTTCGTGCAGGGGGCCCGAAGGGAGCAGTACTTC.